This T cell receptor (beta chain) was found in a study of cytomegalovirus exposure and HLA in healthy donors. Study results and limitations: One variant, a missense change in DCLRE1C, was linked in a later analysis to TCR beta V- and J-gene trimming. A later analysis showed that HLA-associated TCR beta chains had undergone more clonal expansion than equally common others. For presence/absence analyses, sequencing depth was assumed to be roughly uniform across donors.

CDR3 size: 13 residues. Germline CDR1 reads MNHNY; CDR2 reads SVGAGI (reference sequence). V lost 5 bases, J lost 3 bases, and 1 base stayed unmatched. Everyone who donated was a healthy bone marrow donor. As regards this clone: The antigen is undetermined.

PCR primers comprised 60 Vbeta and 13 Jbeta primers. This table comes from immunoSEQ multiplex PCR, and its TCRdb copy is limited to in-frame clones, with some not included. The data contain 150,000 or so clones, approximately 70% of them singletons. The V and J genes are TRBV6-6 and TRBJ2-1; TRBD1 matches at 7 bases. Sequencing input: PBMCs. The clonotype comes from a woman aged 18-29 years in good health and CMV-seronegative. The CDR3 spells CASSDRDYNEQFF. Here the CDR3 DNA reads TGTGCCAGCAGTGACAGGGACTACAATGAGCAGTTCTTC.